The table lists the clone carrying this TCR beta chain with a count of one. This record comes from a study of T cell changes during pregnancy in multiple sclerosis. With 6 bases clipped from V and 8 bases from J, the junction kept 8 bases outside the gene matches. The CDR3 has 14 residues. Germline lookup yields CDR1 MNHEY and CDR2 SVGAGI. TCRdb's table, derived via immunoSEQ multiplex PCR, lists solely in-frame clones and lacks some. The sample lists around 130,000 clones, about 94% occurring once. This specimen was peripheral blood, taken before pregnancy. The TCR sequence derives from a female donor with multiple sclerosis, enrolled in a pregnancy study. This chain connects TRBV6-5 to TRBJ2-4, with 9 bases matching TRBD2. CDR3 coding DNA: TGTGCCAGCAGGCGGGCCGGGACTAGCCACATTCAGTACTTC. Translated: CASRRAGTSHIQYF.